The rows below give T cell receptor beta chains drawn from one sample of a study of control samples from healthy donors and cancer patients. Assay: immunoSEQ multiplex PCR; the TCRdb copy retains only in-frame clones and omits some. This sample carries roughly 190,000 clones, with 2.2% going to the ten biggest clones. The sequenced sample consisted of blood. All receptors come from a woman aged 25 to 39 in good health. The CDR3 runs from the conserved cysteine through the conserved F or W. The order of the fields is D gene, V gene, J gene, CDR3 protein, CDR3 DNA. The D gene is left open where the match is weak.

D gene: NA
V gene: TRBV13
J gene: TRBJ1-6
CDR3 protein: CASKSSSYNSPLHF
CDR3 DNA: TGTGCCAGCAAATCCAGCTCCTATAATTCACCCCTCCACTTT

D gene: TRBD1
V gene: TRBV5-4
J gene: TRBJ1-1
CDR3 protein: CASSMRTGEGTEAFF
CDR3 DNA: TGTGCCAGCAGCATGAGGACAGGGGAGGGTACTGAAGCTTTCTTT

D gene: NA
V gene: TRBV24-1
J gene: TRBJ1-6
CDR3 protein: CAIKARGNSPLHF
CDR3 DNA: TGTGCCATCAAGGCGAGGGGTAATTCACCCCTCCACTTT

D gene: TRBD1
V gene: TRBV3-1/TRBV3-2
J gene: TRBJ2-7
CDR3 protein: CASSQVSSRDRPSYEQYF
CDR3 DNA: TGTGCCAGCAGCCAAGTCTCCTCCCGGGACAGGCCCTCCTACGAGCAGTACTTC

D gene: TRBD1
V gene: TRBV28
J gene: TRBJ1-6
CDR3 protein: CASSKTGLGSPLHF
CDR3 DNA: TGTGCCAGCAGTAAGACAGGGCTAGGATCACCCCTCCACTTT

D gene: TRBD1
V gene: TRBV4-1
J gene: TRBJ2-2
CDR3 protein: CASSKTGTGELFF
CDR3 DNA: TGCGCCAGCAGCAAGACAGGGACCGGGGAGCTGTTTTTT

D gene: NA
V gene: TRBV7-9
J gene: TRBJ1-2
CDR3 protein: CASSLGTASYGYTF
CDR3 DNA: TGTGCCAGCAGCTTGGGGACCGCAAGCTATGGCTACACCTTC

D gene: NA
V gene: TRBV11-2
J gene: TRBJ1-5
CDR3 protein: CASSLGGGLRQGNQPQHF
CDR3 DNA: TGTGCCAGCAGCTTGGGTGGGGGCCTAAGGCAGGGCAATCAGCCCCAGCATTTT

D gene: NA
V gene: TRBV7-2
J gene: TRBJ1-4
CDR3 protein: CASSLGDATNEKLFF
CDR3 DNA: TGTGCCAGCAGCTTAGGGGACGCAACTAATGAAAAACTGTTTTTT

D gene: NA
V gene: TRBV4-3
J gene: TRBJ1-4
CDR3 protein: CASSQGSGPNEKLFF
CDR3 DNA: TGCGCCAGCAGCCAAGGAAGCGGCCCGAATGAAAAACTGTTTTTT

D gene: NA
V gene: TRBV28
J gene: TRBJ1-6
CDR3 protein: CASHTSSYNSPLHF
CDR3 DNA: TGTGCCAGCCATACGAGCTCCTATAATTCACCCCTCCACTTT

D gene: NA
V gene: TRBV28
J gene: TRBJ1-5
CDR3 protein: CASSLGLANQPQHF
CDR3 DNA: TGTGCCAGCAGTTTGGGTCTTGCCAATCAGCCCCAGCATTTT